These T cell receptor beta chains were read from a single sample in a study of human CD8 memory T cell subsets. TCRdb re-called the 5' RACE reads and catalogs CDR3 proteins one per entry, DNA excluded. The sample has several thousand distinct CDR3 sequences. The sequencing sample was made of CD8+ T cells from PBMCs. The receptors here all came from a human donor in good health. Each CDR3 is given with its conserved first and last residue. Each record gives: clone size, V gene, J gene, CDR3 protein. Clone size appears in some rows only: once, few, many, or a class for an expanded clone.

clone size: medium-sized
V gene: TRBV5-1
J gene: TRBJ1-1
CDR3 protein: CASSFGDEAFF

clone size: -
V gene: TRBV28
J gene: TRBJ2-3
CDR3 protein: CASSLLAGGTDTQYF

clone size: -
V gene: TRBV19
J gene: TRBJ2-1
CDR3 protein: CASSMGPSSYNEQFF

clone size: -
V gene: TRBV19
J gene: TRBJ2-1
CDR3 protein: CASSMRFAGRVDNEQFF

clone size: -
V gene: TRBV7-6
J gene: TRBJ1-1
CDR3 protein: CASSTGGNEAFF

clone size: -
V gene: TRBV2
J gene: TRBJ1-1
CDR3 protein: CASSVGTGLNTEAFF

clone size: -
V gene: TRBV27
J gene: TRBJ2-1
CDR3 protein: CASTNLGYNEQFF

clone size: -
V gene: TRBV7-8
J gene: TRBJ2-3
CDR3 protein: CASSLAEDTQYF

clone size: -
V gene: TRBV20-1
J gene: TRBJ2-1
CDR3 protein: CSALTSGSGSYNEQFF

clone size: -
V gene: TRBV2
J gene: TRBJ2-7
CDR3 protein: CASTRVTGQLTYEQYF

clone size: -
V gene: TRBV5-5
J gene: TRBJ2-3
CDR3 protein: CASSSGLRSTDTQYF

clone size: medium-sized
V gene: TRBV6-5
J gene: TRBJ1-1
CDR3 protein: CASSSAMTGDTEAFF

clone size: -
V gene: TRBV6-6
J gene: TRBJ2-7
CDR3 protein: CASSTSGSQNEQYF

clone size: -
V gene: TRBV27
J gene: TRBJ2-7
CDR3 protein: CASSEIAGQGVTYEQYF

clone size: large
V gene: TRBV19
J gene: TRBJ2-4
CDR3 protein: CASSLGKNIQYF

clone size: medium-sized
V gene: TRBV7-8
J gene: TRBJ2-3
CDR3 protein: CASSLDRRGTDTQYF

clone size: -
V gene: TRBV7-3
J gene: TRBJ2-1
CDR3 protein: CASSLGDYNEQFF

clone size: -
V gene: TRBV7-9
J gene: TRBJ2-2
CDR3 protein: CASFVGLDYLNTGELFF

clone size: large
V gene: TRBV29-1
J gene: TRBJ1-1
CDR3 protein: CSVVTGRTEAFF

clone size: -
V gene: TRBV7-3
J gene: TRBJ2-7
CDR3 protein: CASSFGLAGAEYEQYF

clone size: medium-sized
V gene: TRBV20-1
J gene: TRBJ2-3
CDR3 protein: CSARTGASAPTDTQYF

clone size: large
V gene: TRBV7-2
J gene: TRBJ2-3
CDR3 protein: CASSLVGGADTQYF

clone size: -
V gene: TRBV5-1
J gene: TRBJ2-2
CDR3 protein: CASSWAGGGELFF

clone size: -
V gene: TRBV27
J gene: TRBJ1-4
CDR3 protein: CASKEERDGANEKLFF

clone size: medium-sized
V gene: TRBV4-1
J gene: TRBJ1-5
CDR3 protein: CASIVGQGNQPQHF

clone size: -
V gene: TRBV29-1
J gene: TRBJ1-2
CDR3 protein: CSVPTVTLDGYTF

clone size: -
V gene: TRBV7-9
J gene: TRBJ2-5
CDR3 protein: CASSLAWTFQETQYF

clone size: -
V gene: TRBV5-6
J gene: TRBJ2-7
CDR3 protein: CASSFRQALLEQYF

clone size: -
V gene: TRBV5-4
J gene: TRBJ2-5
CDR3 protein: CASSRGTGALETQYF

clone size: -
V gene: TRBV5-6
J gene: TRBJ2-2
CDR3 protein: CASSSRLVPGELFF

clone size: -
V gene: TRBV9
J gene: TRBJ2-1
CDR3 protein: CASSVGDSLDEQFF

clone size: -
V gene: TRBV11-2
J gene: TRBJ2-5
CDR3 protein: CASSLGTGGETQYF

clone size: -
V gene: TRBV13
J gene: TRBJ1-5
CDR3 protein: CASSLGSGQVNQPQHF

clone size: -
V gene: TRBV5-6
J gene: TRBJ2-5
CDR3 protein: CASSFLETQYF

clone size: -
V gene: TRBV29-1
J gene: TRBJ1-4
CDR3 protein: CSGEVDEKLFF

clone size: -
V gene: TRBV19
J gene: TRBJ2-7
CDR3 protein: CASSGTSYEQYF

clone size: -
V gene: TRBV27
J gene: TRBJ2-5
CDR3 protein: CASTPRFGELAGGGPKETQYF

clone size: -
V gene: TRBV12-3/TRBV12-4
J gene: TRBJ2-1
CDR3 protein: CASSFGGNEQFF

clone size: -
V gene: TRBV28
J gene: TRBJ2-3
CDR3 protein: CASSLALPTVDTQYF

clone size: -
V gene: TRBV19
J gene: TRBJ2-7
CDR3 protein: CASRDLAYEQYF

clone size: -
V gene: TRBV20-1
J gene: TRBJ2-7
CDR3 protein: CSAPPGPGTGGPQSSYEQYF

clone size: -
V gene: TRBV28
J gene: TRBJ2-7
CDR3 protein: CASSFRGDAGEQYF

clone size: -
V gene: TRBV5-1
J gene: TRBJ1-1
CDR3 protein: CASSAGYGAFF

clone size: -
V gene: TRBV5-6
J gene: TRBJ2-1
CDR3 protein: CASRWVGRNNEQFF

clone size: medium-sized
V gene: TRBV20-1
J gene: TRBJ2-1
CDR3 protein: CSAFGGSGVGVNEQFF

clone size: medium-sized
V gene: TRBV5-5
J gene: TRBJ1-1
CDR3 protein: CASSSFTGVNTEAFF

clone size: -
V gene: TRBV27
J gene: TRBJ2-7
CDR3 protein: CASSLAQGNFYEQYF

clone size: -
V gene: TRBV9
J gene: TRBJ2-1
CDR3 protein: CASSSQGSGYEQFF

clone size: -
V gene: TRBV15
J gene: TRBJ1-5
CDR3 protein: CATSWTGGGSNQPQHF

clone size: -
V gene: TRBV7-2
J gene: TRBJ2-7
CDR3 protein: CASSSSRGSVYEQYF

clone size: -
V gene: TRBV2
J gene: TRBJ2-7
CDR3 protein: CASSVAGNLYEQYF

clone size: medium-sized
V gene: TRBV2
J gene: TRBJ2-3
CDR3 protein: CASSPLEGTQYF

clone size: -
V gene: TRBV11-2
J gene: TRBJ2-3
CDR3 protein: CASRGLAGGTDTQYF